Each of the 18 T cell receptor beta chains below was sequenced from the same sample in a study of blood T cell repertoires in COVID-19. Generated by immunoSEQ multiplex PCR, the TCRdb table keeps only in-frame clones and is missing some. This sample has around 110,000 clones; approximately 80% occur once, and the top ten carry 6.2%. The sequencing input was peripheral blood. Every receptor here comes from an elderly man with COVID-19, enrolled during active disease.

The chain links TRBV3-1 (or the pseudogene TRBV3-2) to TRBJ1-6; 11 bases map to TRBD1. This CDR3 contains 16 residues. Germline CDR1 is LGHDT and CDR2 is YNNKEL (reference sequence). V lost 1 base, J lost 10 bases, and 6 bases stayed unmatched. The CDR3 protein is CASSQAGQGVGSPLHF. The CDR3 region has the DNA TGTGCCAGCAGCCAAGCGGGACAGGGGGTCGGGTCACCCCTCCACTTT.

This clone was counted between two and nine times. The V gene is TRBV27, the J gene TRBJ2-1, with TRBD2 as a possible D gene (6 bases). CDR3 length: 14 amino acids. Per the germline V gene, CDR1 is MNHEY and CDR2 is SMNVEV (reference sequence). The ends were cut back, 3 bases at V and 7 bases at J, with 13 bases in the middle. The CDR3 region has the DNA TGTGCCAGCAGTTTTGGGACTCTGGGGAATGAGCAGTTCTTC. This gives the protein CASSFGTLGNEQFF.

The V gene is TRBV5-1, the J gene TRBJ2-3; D gene ambiguous. V lost 3 bases to trimming and J lost 3 bases, with 5 bases between them. Per the germline V gene, CDR1 is SGHRS and CDR2 is YFSETQ. The CDR3 consists of 12 residues. This CDR3 reads CASSSITDTQYF. CDR3 in DNA: TGCGCCAGCAGCTCCATTACAGATACGCAGTATTTT.

This chain connects TRBV29-1 to TRBJ2-1; TRBD2 matches 9 bases. CDR3 length: 17 amino acids. V was pared by 1 base and J by 0 bases, with 7 bases of the junction left unmatched. From germline, CDR1 is SQVTM and CDR2 ANQGSEA. CDR3 sequence (DNA): TGCAGCGTTGAAGGACTAGCGGCAATCAGCTCCTACAATGAGCAGTTCTTC. It specifies CSVEGLAAISSYNEQFF.

This rearrangement joins TRBV5-6 to TRBJ2-7, with 10 nucleotides matching TRBD1. The CDR3 runs to 13 residues. Germline loops: CDR1 SGHDT, CDR2 YYEEEE. Germline trimming cut 3 bases from V and 5 bases from J; bases unmatched to any gene: 2. This CDR3 is CASSSGQGNEQYF. The CDR3 DNA follows: TGTGCCAGCAGCTCGGGACAGGGGAACGAGCAGTACTTC.

The chain couples TRBV2 to TRBJ1-1; 8 nucleotides match TRBD1. With 6 bases clipped from V and 2 bases from J, the junction kept 5 bases outside the gene matches. Germline V lookup: CDR1 SNHLY, CDR2 FYNNEI. The CDR3 runs to 14 residues. CDR3 amino acids: CASRGQAINTEAFF. CDR3 in DNA: TGTGCCAGCAGGGGACAGGCTATCAACACTGAAGCTTTCTTT.

This chain links TRBV21-1 with TRBJ2-7; TRBD2, the table's D call, lacks a check against the DNA. TRBV21-1 is a pseudogene. This CDR3 has 14 amino acids. CDR3 protein: CASSRSFLDHEQYF. In nucleotides, the CDR3 is TGTGCCAGCAGCAGGAGTTTTCTTGACCACGAGCAGTACTTC.

This sequence joins TRBV28 and TRBJ1-6; D remains ambiguous. The V end lost 6 bases, the J end lost 3 bases, and 15 bases lay between the germline ends. This CDR3 region has 16 residues. Germline V gene sequence: CDR1 MDHEN, CDR2 SYDVKM. The CDR3 protein is CASRGGRGYYNSPLHF. The CDR3 DNA reads TGTGCCAGCAGGGGAGGGAGAGGGTACTATAATTCACCCCTCCACTTT.

V usage is TRBV2 and J usage is TRBJ2-7; no clear D. Trimming removed 4 bases from V and 2 bases from J, with 6 bases in between. Germline CDR1 SNHLY, CDR2 FYNNEI. The CDR3 runs to 12 residues. The CDR3 bases are TGTGCCAGCAGTGGTAGTCCCTACGAGCAGTACTTC. As protein: CASSGSPYEQYF.

V is TRBV13 and J is TRBJ2-5; tentative D call: TRBD2 (5 bases). In germline, CDR1 is PRHDT, CDR2 FYEKMQ (reference sequence). The CDR3 sequence is 14 residues long. The ends were cut back, 7 bases at V and 5 bases at J, with 17 bases in the middle. CDR3 residues: CASTVSNTGETQYF. The CDR3, as DNA: TGTGCCAGCACCGTTAGCAACACGGGGGAGACCCAGTACTTC.

The J gene is TRBJ2-7, the V gene TRBV6-6; the D is unclear. The V gene lost 3 bases and the J gene lost 3 bases, with 6 bases spanning the gap. The CDR3 consists of 12 residues. Germline lookup yields CDR1 MNHNY and CDR2 SVGAGI (reference sequence). DNA of the CDR3: TGTGCCAGCAGTTATACGGGCTACGAGCAGTACTTC. Its protein is CASSYTGYEQYF.

The rearrangement uses TRBV5-1 and TRBJ2-1, with D possibly matching TRBD2 (6 bases). The CDR3 length is 14 residues. Trimming cost V 6 bases and J 7 bases, with 17 bases left between them. CDR1 and CDR2 (germline): SGHRS, YFSETQ. This CDR3 reads CASTPGVGGNEQFF. In DNA, the CDR3 is TGCGCCAGCACCCCCGGTGTGGGGGGAAATGAGCAGTTCTTC.

The chain combines TRBV6-1 with TRBJ2-7; TRBD2 matches at 8 bases. This CDR3 region has 15 residues. After removal of 1 base from V and 2 bases from J, the junction contained 4 bases not matched to a gene. Germline V gene lookup returns CDR1 MNHNS and CDR2 SASEGT. CDR3 DNA: TGTGCCAGCAGTGAAGAGGCAGCGGGGGCCTACGAGCAGTACTTC. Protein sequence: CASSEEAAGAYEQYF.

The V gene is TRBV28, the J gene TRBJ1-5; D may be TRBD1 (5 bases). The CDR3 consists of 12 residues. CDR1 is MDHEN, CDR2 SYDVKM, per germline. The V and J ends lost 10 bases and 0 bases respectively, with 7 bases between them. In DNA form, the CDR3 reads TGTGCCACGACAGATAGCAATCAGCCCCAGCATTTT. Translating it yields CATTDSNQPQHF.

This chain uses TRBV5-1 with TRBJ1-1; 7 bases are shared with TRBD1. The V gene end was trimmed by 2 bases and the J gene end by 5 bases; junction bases not matched to a gene: 9. This CDR3 region has 15 residues. Looked up from germline, CDR1 is SGHRS and CDR2 is YFSETQ. CDR3 region: CASSLLGQSGTEAFF. The CDR3 DNA is TGCGCCAGCAGCTTACTGGGACAGTCAGGAACTGAAGCTTTCTTT. The full variable domain, rest sourced from reference TRBV5-1 and TRBJ1-1, is KAGVTQTPRYLIKTRGQQVTLSCSPISGHRSVSWYQQTPGQGLQFLFEYFSETQRNKGNFPGRFSGRQFSNSRSEMNVSTLELGDSALYLCASSLLGQSGTEAFFGQGTRLTVV.

This clone was picked up a small number of times. V is TRBV27 and J is TRBJ2-7, with D perhaps TRBD2 (6 bases). V was pared by 0 bases and J by 3 bases, with 6 bases between. Germline V gene data show CDR1 as MNHEY and CDR2 as SMNVEV (reference sequence). CDR3 length: 13 residues. The CDR3 reads CASSLSGGYEQYF. CDR3 coding DNA: TGTGCCAGCAGTTTATCGGGGGGCTACGAGCAGTACTTC.

CDR3 sequence (DNA): TGTGCCAGCAGTTATTCCGGACAGTCGGGTTCACCCCTCCACTTT. It yields the protein CASSYSGQSGSPLHF. The chain employs TRBV6-5 and TRBJ1-6, with D possibly TRBD1 on 6 matching bases. Germline V lookup: CDR1 MNHEY, CDR2 SVGAGI. CDR3 length: 15 amino acids. The V gene lost 3 bases and the J gene lost 9 bases, with 15 bases spanning the gap.

This clone was seen only a few times. The CDR3 reads CASSFGTGGQPQHF. The CDR3 nucleotides are TGTGCCAGCAGCTTTGGGACAGGGGGTCAGCCCCAGCATTTT. V gene TRBV7-8 combines with J gene TRBJ1-5; 11 nucleotides match TRBD1. After removal of 3 bases from V and 6 bases from J, the junction contained 1 base not matched to a gene. The CDR3 runs to 14 residues. The germline V gene encodes CDR1 SGHVS and CDR2 FQNEAQ.